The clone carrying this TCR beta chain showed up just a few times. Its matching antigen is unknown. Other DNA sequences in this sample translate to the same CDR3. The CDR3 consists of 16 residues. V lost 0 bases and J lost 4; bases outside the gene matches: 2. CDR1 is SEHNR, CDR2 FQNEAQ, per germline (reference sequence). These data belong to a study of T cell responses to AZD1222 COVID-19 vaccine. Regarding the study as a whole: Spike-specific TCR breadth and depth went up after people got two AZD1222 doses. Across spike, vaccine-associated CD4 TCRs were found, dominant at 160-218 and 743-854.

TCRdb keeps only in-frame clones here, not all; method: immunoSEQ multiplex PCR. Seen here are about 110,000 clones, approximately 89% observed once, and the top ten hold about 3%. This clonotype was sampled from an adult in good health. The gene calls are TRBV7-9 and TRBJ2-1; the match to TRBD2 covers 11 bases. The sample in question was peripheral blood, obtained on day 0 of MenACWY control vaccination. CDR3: CASSLALAGEYNEQFF. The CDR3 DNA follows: TGTGCCAGCAGCTTAGCACTAGCGGGGGAGTACAATGAGCAGTTCTTC.